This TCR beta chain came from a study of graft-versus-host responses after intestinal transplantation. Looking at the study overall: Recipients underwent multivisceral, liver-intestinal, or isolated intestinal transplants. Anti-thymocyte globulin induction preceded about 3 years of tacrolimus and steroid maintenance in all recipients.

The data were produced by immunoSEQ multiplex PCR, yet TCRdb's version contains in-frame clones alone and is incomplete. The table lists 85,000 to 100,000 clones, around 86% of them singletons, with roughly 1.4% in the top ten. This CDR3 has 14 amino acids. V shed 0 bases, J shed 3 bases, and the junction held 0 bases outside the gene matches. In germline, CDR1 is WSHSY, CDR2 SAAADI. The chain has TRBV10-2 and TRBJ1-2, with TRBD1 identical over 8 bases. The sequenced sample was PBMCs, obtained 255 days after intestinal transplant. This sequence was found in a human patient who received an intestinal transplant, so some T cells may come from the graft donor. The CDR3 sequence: CASSESTGDYGYTF. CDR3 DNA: TGCGCCAGCAGTGAGTCGACAGGGGACTATGGCTACACCTTC.